This passage covers 5 T cell receptor beta chains from one sample sequenced in a study of blood T cell repertoires in COVID-19. TCRdb's copy holds only in-frame clones and misses some; the assay was immunoSEQ multiplex PCR. The sample holds approximately 160,000 clones, about 86% seen once. The sample comprised peripheral blood. The receptors were gathered from a man between 50 and 59 years old with active or convalescent COVID-19.

The genes are TRBV7-3 and TRBJ2-2; weak D call: TRBD1 (5 bases). Germline V gene lookup returns CDR1 SGHTA and CDR2 FQGTGA. The CDR3 sequence is 13 residues long. The V and J ends lost 8 bases and 6 bases respectively, with 13 bases between them. DNA of the CDR3: TGTGCCAGCCGCCCAGGACATGCCGGGGAGCTGTTTTTT. As protein: CASRPGHAGELFF.

The V call is TRBV5-4, the J call TRBJ2-7, with 7 positions matching TRBD2. Trimming took 1 base from V and 5 from J; bases not matched to a gene: 9. The CDR3 consists of 15 residues. The germline V gene encodes CDR1 SGHNT and CDR2 YYREEE (reference sequence). CDR3 DNA sequence: TGTGCCAGCAGCTTGAAGGGCGGGAGTTTCAACGAGCAGTACTTC. This translates into CASSLKGGSFNEQYF.

The chain couples TRBV19 to TRBJ1-6, with D maybe TRBD1 (5 bases). The ends were cut back, 6 bases at V and 5 bases at J, with 11 bases in the middle. Germline V gene data show CDR1 as LNHDA and CDR2 as SQIVND (reference sequence). The CDR3 is made up of 14 amino acids. DNA for the CDR3: TGTGCCAGTAGGTGGGCAGGGAATAATTCACCCCTCCACTTT. Its protein product is CASRWAGNNSPLHF.

The chain employs TRBV18 and TRBJ2-7, with 7 bases that match TRBD2. V lost 3 bases to trimming and J lost 6 bases; unmatched junction nucleotides: 8. Per germline, CDR1 KGHSH and CDR2 LQKENI. The CDR3 loop spans 14 amino acids. In DNA, the CDR3 is TGTGCCAGCTCACCCAACCTAGGGGAGGGCGAGCAGTACTTC. It encodes CASSPNLGEGEQYF. Full variable domain (outside the CDR3, taken from reference TRBV18 and TRBJ2-7): NAGVMQNPRHLVRRRGQEARLRCSPMKGHSHVYWYRQLPEEGLKFMVYLQKENIIDESGMPKERFSAEFPKEGPSILRIQQVVRGDSAAYFCASSPNLGEGEQYFGPGTRLTVT.

This sequence joins TRBV9 and TRBJ1-2; possible D gene TRBD1, 6 bases. Germline values: CDR1 SGDLS, CDR2 YYNGEE. CDR3 size: 14 residues. Trimming left V 0 bases short and J 6 bases short, with 12 bases between. CDR3 region: CASSVENRDDGYTF. CDR3 sequence (DNA): TGTGCCAGCAGCGTAGAGAACAGGGACGATGGCTACACCTTC.